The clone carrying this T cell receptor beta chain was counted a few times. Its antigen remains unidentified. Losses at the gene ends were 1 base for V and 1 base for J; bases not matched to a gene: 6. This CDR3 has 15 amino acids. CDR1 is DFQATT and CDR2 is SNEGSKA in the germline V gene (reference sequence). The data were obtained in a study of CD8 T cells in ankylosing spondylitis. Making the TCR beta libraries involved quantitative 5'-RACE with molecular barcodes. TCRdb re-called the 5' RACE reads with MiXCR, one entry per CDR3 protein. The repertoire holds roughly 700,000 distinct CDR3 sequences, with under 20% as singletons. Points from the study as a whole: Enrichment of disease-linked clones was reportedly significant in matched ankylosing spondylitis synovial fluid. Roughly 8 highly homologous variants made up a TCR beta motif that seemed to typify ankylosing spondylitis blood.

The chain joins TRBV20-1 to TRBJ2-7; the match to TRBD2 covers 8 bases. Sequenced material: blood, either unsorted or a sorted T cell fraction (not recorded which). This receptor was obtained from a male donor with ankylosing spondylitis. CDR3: CSARGRPSGSYEQYF. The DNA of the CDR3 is TGCAGTGCTAGAGGTAGACCTAGCGGGTCCTACGAGCAGTACTTC.